The rows below give T cell receptor beta chains drawn from one sample of a study of blood T cell repertoires in COVID-19. Sequencing used immunoSEQ multiplex PCR; TCRdb keeps in-frame clones, though not all of them. In the table there are 250,000 to 350,000 clones, about 89% of which are singletons. The sample taken for sequencing was peripheral blood. These receptor sequences come from a woman in her fifties or sixties with acute or convalescent COVID-19. The CDR3 runs from the conserved cysteine through the conserved F or W. Fields, in order: D gene, clone size, J gene, V gene, CDR3 DNA, CDR3 protein. The D gene is left open where the match is weak. Only part of the rows carry a size: once, few, many, or a class if the clone is expanded.

>TRBD1|NA|TRBJ2-3|TRBV24-1
TGTGCCACCAGTGATTTTGACAGGGGAGATACGCAGTATTTT
CATSDFDRGDTQYF
>TRBD1|NA|TRBJ2-7|TRBV5-5
TGTGCCAGCAGCTTCCCGGGACAGGGCTACGAGCAGTACTTC
CASSFPGQGYEQYF
>TRBD2|NA|TRBJ2-7|TRBV28
TGTGCCAGCCTGAATGGGGGAGGGGCCTACGAGCAGTACTTC
CASLNGGGAYEQYF
>NA|NA|TRBJ1-5|TRBV7-8
TGTGCCAGCAGCGGGGCTGGCGCAGGCAATCAGCCCCAGCATTTT
CASSGAGAGNQPQHF
>NA|NA|TRBJ1-6|TRBV6-5
TGTGCCAGCAGTTACTCGGACAGCCGTCGTAATTCACCCCTCCACTTT
CASSYSDSRRNSPLHF
>NA|NA|TRBJ1-5|TRBV6-1
TGTGCCAGCAGTGAAATGGCCGTCAGGCAGCCCCAGCATTTT
CASSEMAVRQPQHF
>TRBD2|NA|TRBJ2-1|TRBV3-1/TRBV3-2
TGTGCCAGCAGCCAAGGGCTCCTAGCGGGGGGGGGCAATGAGCAGTTCTTC
CASSQGLLAGGGNEQFF
>NA|NA|TRBJ2-5|TRBV18
TGTGCCAGCTCAGACCTGGGACTGAGCCCAGAGACCCAGTACTTC
CASSDLGLSPETQYF
>TRBD1|NA|TRBJ1-1|TRBV7-8
TGTGCCAGCAGCTCTGGAAACAGGGGGATGAACACTGAAGCTTTCTTT
CASSSGNRGMNTEAFF
>TRBD1|NA|TRBJ2-7|TRBV10-3
TGTGCCATCAGTTTCGCGACAGGGGTGGCTTCGGGAACCTACGAGCAGTACTTC
CAISFATGVASGTYEQYF
>TRBD1|NA|TRBJ1-1|TRBV7-9
TGTGCCAGCAGCTCGGACAGGGGTACTGAAGCTTTCTTT
CASSSDRGTEAFF
>NA|NA|TRBJ2-3|TRBV4-3
TGCGCCAGCAGCCGCCTGACAGGATCCGACACAGATACGCAGTATTTT
CASSRLTGSDTDTQYF
>TRBD2|NA|TRBJ2-1|TRBV7-9
TGTGCCAGCTATGGTCCTAGCGGGACTTCCTACAATGAGCAGTTCTTC
CASYGPSGTSYNEQFF
>NA|NA|TRBJ1-5|TRBV2
TGTGCCAGCAGTGATGTGGGGCCCAGCAATCAGCCCCAGCATTTT
CASSDVGPSNQPQHF
>TRBD1|once|TRBJ2-7|TRBV7-9
TGTGCCAGCAGCTTTACGCCGGGACGGGACAGGGGAACCTACGAGCAGTACTTC
CASSFTPGRDRGTYEQYF
>TRBD1|NA|TRBJ2-7|TRBV4-1
TGCGCCAGCAGTATCGGACAGGGTTTTTACGAGCAGTACTTC
CASSIGQGFYEQYF
>NA|NA|TRBJ2-1|TRBV7-3
TGTGCCAGCAGCCCACTAGCCAAGGGAGCCTACAATGAGCAGTTCTTC
CASSPLAKGAYNEQFF
>TRBD1|NA|TRBJ2-2|TRBV7-2
TGTGCCAGCAGCTCCCCTTTAACAGGGGGCAAAAACACCGGGGAGCTGTTTTTT
CASSSPLTGGKNTGELFF
>TRBD1|NA|TRBJ1-3|TRBV7-9
TGTGCCATCCCCCTAATCCACCCTAGGGGACAGGGGGCTGGAAACACCATATATTTT
CAIPLIHPRGQGAGNTIYF
>NA|NA|TRBJ2-5|TRBV30
TGTGCCTGGAGTGTAAACAGCCAAGAGACCCAGTACTTC
CAWSVNSQETQYF
>TRBD1|NA|TRBJ1-5|TRBV2
TGTGCCAGCAGTGAACCGAAGACAGGGACAATGAGGAGCAATCAGCCCCAGCATTTT
CASSEPKTGTMRSNQPQHF
>NA|NA|TRBJ1-2|TRBV28
TGTGCCAGCAGTTTGGGCGGGTCATCCGGGGGGTCTCCCTATGGCTACACCTTC
CASSLGGSSGGSPYGYTF
>TRBD2|NA|TRBJ2-2|TRBV7-3
TGTGCCAGCAGCTCCGATAGCGGGAGATTCGCGAACACCGGGGAGCTGTTTTTT
CASSSDSGRFANTGELFF
>NA|NA|TRBJ2-7|TRBV2
TGTGCCAGCAGTGGACCGGGGAGGACCTCCTACGAGCAGTACTTC
CASSGPGRTSYEQYF
>TRBD1|NA|TRBJ1-4|TRBV5-1
TGCGCCAGCAGCTTCGATCGGGGACAGGGGAATGAAAAACTGTTTTTT
CASSFDRGQGNEKLFF
>NA|few|TRBJ2-1|TRBV11-3
TGTGCCAGCAGCTTAGGCAGGGGAAACTACAATGAGCAGTTCTTC
CASSLGRGNYNEQFF
>TRBD1|NA|TRBJ2-3|TRBV7-3
TGTGCCAGCAGCGGGGACAGGGGAGGAGATACGCAGTATTTT
CASSGDRGGDTQYF
>NA|NA|TRBJ2-1|TRBV7-8
TGTGCCAGCAGCTCCTCAGGGCGTGACTCGAGCTCCTACAATGAGCAGTTCTTC
CASSSSGRDSSSYNEQFF
>NA|NA|TRBJ2-5|TRBV11-2
TGTGCCAGCAGCCCGCAGGGGATTCTAATCGAGAAGACCCAGTACTTC
CASSPQGILIEKTQYF
>NA|NA|TRBJ1-5|TRBV7-2
TGTGCCAGCAGCTTAGATGGGAGCGGCAATCAGCCCCAGCATTTT
CASSLDGSGNQPQHF
>TRBD1|NA|TRBJ2-7|TRBV9
TGTGCCAGCAGCGCCATACCCCCGCGGACAGGGTACCTCTACGAGCAGTACTTC
CASSAIPPRTGYLYEQYF
>NA|once|TRBJ1-5|TRBV4-1
TGCGCCAGCAGCCAAGATCCCGTATATCAGCCCCAGCATTTT
CASSQDPVYQPQHF
>TRBD2|NA|TRBJ2-1|TRBV6-4
TGTGCCAGCAGTGACCCGGGGGGCTACAATGAGCAGTTCTTC
CASSDPGGYNEQFF
>TRBD1|NA|TRBJ1-6|TRBV5-4
TGTGCCAGTCAGGGGGGTACCTATAATTCACCCCTCCACTTT
CASQGGTYNSPLHF
>NA|NA|TRBJ1-1|TRBV19
TGTGCCAGTAGGTACACGAACACTGAAGCTTTCTTT
CASRYTNTEAFF
>NA|NA|TRBJ1-2|TRBV5-1
TGCGCCAGCAGATTGGACAGTAACTATGGCTACACCTTC
CASRLDSNYGYTF
>NA|NA|TRBJ1-2|TRBV27
TGTGCCAGCAGTTCTGCGGACAGCAACTATGGCTACACCTTC
CASSSADSNYGYTF
>TRBD2|NA|TRBJ2-7|TRBV29-1
TGCAGCGTCCCTAGCGGGGTTACCTACGAGCAGTACTTC
CSVPSGVTYEQYF
>NA|many|TRBJ1-6|TRBV7-3
TGTGCCAGCAGCTTATACGGGAATAATTCACCCCTCCACTTT
CASSLYGNNSPLHF
>NA|NA|TRBJ1-2|TRBV3-1/TRBV3-2
TGTGCCAGCAGCCAAGCGCGGGGCGGTGGCTACACCTTC
CASSQARGGGYTF
>NA|NA|TRBJ2-2|TRBV28
TGTGCCAGCAACGGGGGGAACACCGGGGAGCTGTTTTTT
CASNGGNTGELFF
>TRBD2|NA|TRBJ2-3|TRBV19
TGTGCCAGTAGTACGACTAGCGGGAGTGCAGATACGCAGTATTTT
CASSTTSGSADTQYF
>NA|NA|TRBJ1-1|TRBV7-9
TGTGCCAGCTTCTGGCAGGGGAACACTGAAGCTTTCTTT
CASFWQGNTEAFF
>TRBD2|NA|TRBJ2-7|TRBV2
TGTGCCAGCAGTCCACGGGGGGATTTGGACGAGCAGTACTTC
CASSPRGDLDEQYF
>TRBD1|NA|TRBJ1-2|TRBV5-5
TGTGCCAGCAGCATCAATCAGGGGGCTTCTGGCTACACCTTC
CASSINQGASGYTF
>NA|NA|TRBJ2-2|TRBV7-9
TGTGCCAGCAGCTTAGATCGGTCGGGTTATGGCACCGGGGAGCTGTTTTTT
CASSLDRSGYGTGELFF